One and the same sample provided the 11 T cell receptor beta chains below, sequenced in a study of blood T cell repertoires in COVID-19 (dated by TCRdb to the early 2020s). Libraries came from the immunoSEQ multiplex PCR assay. TCRdb limited this immuneACCESS table to in-frame rearrangements with V and J called. A share of clones is missing; checked studies link under half to unresolved V genes, and the rest is unexplained. Counted in this sample were around 250,000 clones; about 85% of them appeared once. Jointly, the top ten make up roughly 1.9% of the sample. Sequenced input: peripheral blood. The origin of the receptors is a man aged 25-40 years who had recovered from COVID-19.

V and J are TRBV18 and TRBJ2-3; perhaps TRBD1 as D (6 bases). The CDR3 is 14 amino acids. Germline lookup yields CDR1 KGHSH and CDR2 LQKENI. V was pared by 6 bases and J by 4 bases, with 14 bases between. CDR3 sequence: CASSSQGFADTQYF. The CDR3 nucleotides are TGTGCCAGCTCGTCACAGGGATTCGCAGATACGCAGTATTTT. The complete variable domain, with remaining parts taken from reference TRBV18 and TRBJ2-3, reads NAGVMQNPRHLVRRRGQEARLRCSPMKGHSHVYWYRQLPEEGLKFMVYLQKENIIDESGMPKERFSAEFPKEGPSILRIQQVVRGDSAAYFCASSSQGFADTQYFGPGTRLTVL.

J is TRBJ2-7 and V is TRBV11-2, with 12 nucleotides matching TRBD1. This CDR3 spans 15 amino acids. Germline CDR1 is SGHAT and CDR2 is FQNNGV. The J segment lost 5 bases and the V segment lost 4 bases, leaving 6 bases of the junction unmatched. CDR3 protein: CASSSGQGAYHEQYV. CDR3 DNA: TGTGCCAGCAGCTCGGGACAGGGGGCGTACCACGAGCAGTACGTC.

The chain joins TRBV29-1 to TRBJ1-5, with TRBD1 identical over 10 bases. With 5 bases clipped from V and 8 bases from J, the junction kept 9 bases outside the gene matches. The CDR3 runs to 14 residues. Germline V gives CDR1 SQVTM, CDR2 ANQGSEA. The DNA of the CDR3 is TGCAGCGTTCGCGACAGGGGGCACGGGGAGCCCCAGCATTTT. Protein: CSVRDRGHGEPQHF.

The rearrangement links TRBV7-9 to TRBJ1-2; D not resolved. The CDR3 covers 17 residues. Between the trimmed V and J ends, which lost 5 bases and 5 bases, there was a span of 24 bases. Germline values: CDR1 SEHNR, CDR2 FQNEAQ (reference sequence). The CDR3 DNA sequence: TGTGCCAGCAGCCCTTTGGGAGGGTCCCATAAATCGTATGGCTACACCTTC. Protein: CASSPLGGSHKSYGYTF.

The V and J genes are TRBV7-8 and TRBJ1-5, with TRBD1 matching 9 bases. Germline CDR1 reads SGHVS; CDR2 reads FQNEAQ. Unmatched junction bases numbered 11, after V lost 2 bases and J lost 3 bases. The CDR3 totals 18 residues. This chain's CDR3 is CASSLRPPGQGYNQPQHF. CDR3 in DNA: TGTGCCAGCAGCTTAAGACCGCCGGGACAGGGATACAATCAGCCCCAGCATTTT.

This chain connects TRBV2 to TRBJ2-7; a possible D gene is TRBD2 (5 bases). Trimming took off 10 bases at V and 5 bases at J, with 15 bases between the two ends. The CDR3 has 12 amino acids. Germline assignment: CDR1 SNHLY and CDR2 FYNNEI. The CDR3 sequence is CATVEGFHEQYV. For the CDR3, the DNA is TGTGCCACAGTCGAGGGATTCCACGAGCAGTACGTC.

The CDR3 sequence: CASSPEGTIRTAEQYF. CDR3 coding DNA: TGTGCCAGCAGCCCCGAGGGGACAATAAGAACGGCCGAGCAGTACTTC. The V gene is TRBV7-3, the J gene TRBJ2-7; a weak D match, TRBD1 (6 bases). Trimming cost V 5 bases and J 6 bases, with 23 bases left between them. The V gene's germline CDR1 is SGHTA and CDR2 FQGTGA. CDR3 length: 16 residues.

The CDR3: CASRGTGTPANYGYTF. CDR3 DNA sequence: TGCGCCAGCAGAGGGACAGGAACACCCGCTAACTATGGCTACACCTTC. The J gene is TRBJ1-2, the V gene TRBV10-2, with TRBD1 identical over 8 bases. Germline CDR1 is WSHSY and CDR2 is SAAADI. After removal of 6 bases from V and 0 bases from J, the junction contained 9 bases not matched to a gene. The CDR3 is 16 amino acids.

The chain uses TRBV14 and TRBJ2-5; 10 bases are a match to TRBD2. The CDR3 consists of 15 residues. V was clipped by 4 bases and J by 5 bases; unmatched bases: 7. In germline, CDR1 is SGHDN, CDR2 FVKESK. The CDR3 loop reads CASSPLAGLGETQYF. The CDR3 region has the DNA TGTGCCAGCAGCCCACTAGCGGGGCTCGGGGAGACCCAGTACTTC.

This clone was counted a few times. The gene calls are TRBV5-4 and TRBJ1-1, with TRBD1 as a possible D gene (5 bases). V was trimmed by 0 bases and J by 6 bases, leaving 12 bases between them. This CDR3 has 14 residues. Per the germline V gene, CDR1 is SGHNT and CDR2 is YYREEE (reference sequence). CDR3 loop: CASSLEGVTAEAFF. The CDR3 DNA follows: TGTGCCAGCAGCTTGGAAGGGGTGACAGCTGAAGCTTTCTTT.

The chain has TRBV10-3 and TRBJ2-7, with TRBD1 matching 7 bases. With 0 bases clipped from V and 3 bases from J, the junction kept 2 bases outside the gene matches. Germline V gives CDR1 ENHRY, CDR2 SYGVKD. This CDR3 is built from 14 residues. CDR3 region: CAISESGTDYEQYF. The CDR3 DNA reads as TGTGCCATCAGTGAGTCCGGGACAGACTACGAGCAGTACTTC.